This T cell receptor beta chain was observed in a study of blood T cell repertoires in COVID-19. On the study more broadly: Samples of COVID-19 (acute and convalescent) were obtained from the United States, Italy and Spain. Nucleic acid was either cDNA or gDNA, and it came from T cells, B-cell-depleted T cells, or PBMCs.

Original processing notes: Amplification with reference gene primers provided the estimates of nucleated cell counts. Assay used: immunoSEQ multiplex PCR; TCRdb lists only in-frame clones, some missing. The D gene and trimming were derived from the DNA, and the V and J assignments and clone size from that table. The repertoire consists of roughly 150,000 clones, with around four fifths occurring once and the leading ten covering under 2.5%. The ends were cut back, 8 bases at V and 5 bases at J, with 10 bases in the middle. CDR3 size: 12 residues. Germline V gene lookup returns CDR1 MDHEN and CDR2 SYDVKM.

This receptor was taken from a woman aged 80 or over with acute or convalescent COVID-19. This chain connects TRBV28 to TRBJ2-1; tentative D call: TRBD1 (5 bases). Sequenced material: peripheral blood. CDR3 residues: CASARQNNEQFF. In DNA form, the CDR3 reads TGTGCCAGCGCCCGACAGAACAATGAGCAGTTCTTC.